Listed below are T cell receptor beta chains from one sample, sequenced in a study of neurological immune-mediated disorders. TCRdb independently ran MiXCR on the 5' RACE reads; one entry per CDR3 protein. This sample yields roughly 50,000 distinct CDR3 sequences, of which roughly 12% are seen a single time; around 10% belongs to the top ten. The sequenced material came from PBMCs. These receptors all stem from an older woman with HTLV-1-associated myelopathy (HAM/TSP). The CDR3 runs from the conserved cysteine through the conserved F or W. The D gene is left open where the match is weak. Size is omitted from some rows. Given values are once, few, many or a class for expanded clones.

V gene,clone size,J gene,CDR3 length,D gene,CDR3 protein,CDR3 DNA
TRBV18,.,TRBJ2-3,17,.,CASSPPTAEGTQGTQYF,TGTGCCAGCTCACCACCCACAGCGGAGGGGACTCAGGGTACGCAGTATTTT
TRBV9,many,TRBJ2-7,14,.,CASSVGLSSYEQYF,TGTGCCAGCAGCGTTGGATTAAGCTCCTACGAGCAGTACTTC
TRBV7-9,many,TRBJ1-1,15,.,CASSPSSGGGTEAFF,TGTGCCAGCAGCCCCTCCTCGGGGGGAGGCACTGAAGCTTTCTTT
TRBV5-1,many,TRBJ2-5,14,TRBD1,CASSSTGGKETQYF,TGCGCCAGCAGCTCGACAGGGGGCAAGGAGACCCAGTACTTC
TRBV12-3/TRBV12-4,many,TRBJ1-2,13,.,CASSPAPGVGYTF,TGTGCCAGCAGTCCCGCGCCGGGGGTCGGCTACACCTTC
TRBV5-5,many,TRBJ1-4,15,.,CASSLGQATNEKLFF,TGTGCCAGCAGCTTGGGACAGGCGACGAATGAAAAACTGTTTTTT
TRBV12-3/TRBV12-4,many,TRBJ2-6,17,.,CASSLEIGSPGANVLTF,TGTGCCAGCAGTTTAGAAATAGGGAGCCCCGGGGCCAACGTCCTGACTTTC
TRBV28,many,TRBJ1-1,14,.,CASSLFQGGAEAFF,TGTGCCAGCAGTTTATTCCAGGGAGGGGCTGAAGCTTTCTTT
TRBV7-2,few,TRBJ1-4,13,.,CASSLFRNEKLFF,TGTGCCAGCAGCTTATTCCGGAATGAAAAACTGTTTTTT
TRBV5-1,many,TRBJ1-2,12,TRBD1,CASSLAEQGGTF,TGCGCCAGCAGCTTGGCCGAGCAGGGGGGCACCTTC
TRBV19,.,TRBJ2-1,13,.,CASSEGLQGGQFF,TGTGCCAGTAGTGAGGGTTTGCAGGGTGGGCAGTTCTTC
TRBV5-1,many,TRBJ1-2,13,.,CASSLEGDYGYTF,TGCGCCAGCAGCTTGGAGGGAGACTATGGCTACACCTTC
TRBV27,many,TRBJ2-4,19,.,CASSPLGGTFRGAKNIQYF,TGTGCCAGCAGTCCACTCGGCGGGACATTCCGGGGGGCCAAAAACATTCAGTACTTC
TRBV20-1,many,TRBJ2-7,14,.,CSAISRLLGVEQYF,TGCAGTGCCATCTCCCGGCTCTTGGGAGTCGAGCAGTACTTC
TRBV28,many,TRBJ2-1,14,.,CASSFDRAYNEQFF,TGTGCCAGCAGTTTCGACAGAGCTTACAATGAGCAGTTCTTC
TRBV6-5,many,TRBJ1-1,14,.,CASSHPRVGAEAFF,TGTGCCAGCAGCCACCCCCGGGTGGGTGCTGAAGCTTTCTTT
TRBV20-1,many,TRBJ1-5,15,.,CSATKGLSSNQPQHF,TGCAGTGCTACGAAGGGACTGAGTAGCAATCAGCCCCAGCATTTT
TRBV29-1,many,TRBJ2-1,16,TRBD2,CSANLIRLAGGNEQFF,TGCAGCGCCAACCTAATACGACTAGCGGGGGGCAATGAGCAGTTCTTC
TRBV5-1,many,TRBJ2-1,15,.,CASSLLGAVGNEQFF,TGCGCCAGCAGCTTGTTGGGGGCCGTCGGAAATGAGCAGTTCTTC
TRBV20-1,many,TRBJ2-3,12,.,CSAKVFPDTQYF,TGCAGTGCTAAGGTCTTTCCAGATACGCAGTATTTT
TRBV20-1,many,TRBJ2-1,13,.,CSATGTAYNEQFF,TGCAGTGCTACCGGGACGGCATACAATGAGCAGTTCTTC
TRBV27,many,TRBJ2-7,15,.,CASSPMEGRGLEQYF,TGTGCCAGCAGTCCAATGGAGGGTCGAGGGCTCGAGCAGTACTTC
TRBV7-8,many,TRBJ1-3,15,TRBD1,CASSSLDRAGNTIYF,TGTGCCAGCAGCTCTTTGGACAGGGCTGGAAACACCATATATTTT
TRBV20-1,many,TRBJ2-1,14,TRBD2,CSAGSGRAHNEQFF,TGCAGTGCTGGTAGCGGGAGGGCCCACAATGAGCAGTTCTTC
TRBV12-5,once,TRBJ2-1,10,.,CASGINEQFF,TGTGCTAGTGGCATCAATGAGCAGTTCTTC
TRBV10-3,.,TRBJ2-3,15,.,CAISEREQYTDTQYF,TGTGCCATCAGTGAGAGGGAACAGTACACAGATACGCAGTATTTT
TRBV6-6,many,TRBJ2-2,15,TRBD1,CASSSGTGTTGELFF,TGTGCCAGCAGTTCCGGGACAGGGACGACCGGGGAGCTGTTTTTT
TRBV20-1,.,TRBJ2-7,15,TRBD1,CSASPRDRGAYEQYF,TGCAGTGCTAGCCCCCGGGACAGGGGGGCCTACGAGCAGTACTTC
TRBV5-6,many,TRBJ1-2,15,.,CASSLRGSPFGGYTF,TGTGCCAGCAGCCTCCGGGGGTCCCCCTTCGGTGGCTACACCTTC
TRBV5-1,.,TRBJ2-1,13,TRBD2,CASSGLVADEQIF,TGCGCCAGCTCAGGACTAGTAGCGGATGAGCAGATCTTT
TRBV2,many,TRBJ2-5,17,.,CASSGGPEALGQETQYF,TGTGCCAGCAGTGGGGGGCCAGAGGCCCTGGGACAAGAGACCCAGTACTTC
TRBV20-1,many,TRBJ2-7,15,TRBD2,CSARDGRASGPEQYF,TGCAGTGCTAGAGACGGGAGGGCCTCCGGGCCCGAGCAGTACTTC
TRBV7-6,few,TRBJ2-1,15,TRBD2,CASSLVAGGYNEQFF,TGTGCCAGCAGCTTAGTGGCGGGAGGATACAATGAGCAGTTCTTC
TRBV5-1,many,TRBJ1-5,15,TRBD1,CASSSTGTGDQPQHF,TGCGCCAGCAGCTCGACCGGGACAGGGGATCAGCCCCAGCATTTT
TRBV7-8,many,TRBJ1-2,15,.,CASSSPSRGTYGYTF,TGTGCCAGCAGCTCTCCCTCCAGGGGAACCTATGGCTACACCTTC
TRBV10-3,.,TRBJ2-1,15,.,CAISEGSLIVDEQFF,TGTGCCATCAGTGAGGGGAGTCTGATTGTGGATGAGCAGTTCTTC
TRBV12-3/TRBV12-4,many,TRBJ2-7,14,TRBD2,CASSTHSGSYEQYF,TGTGCCAGCAGTACCCATAGCGGGAGCTACGAGCAGTACTTC
TRBV6-5,.,TRBJ2-1,14,.,CAISFKRSDNEQFF,TGTGCCATCAGCTTTAAGCGGAGCGATAATGAGCAGTTCTTC
TRBV10-3,many,TRBJ2-2,15,.,CASNRDDTNTGELFF,TGTGCCAGTAACCGGGACGACACGAACACCGGGGAGCTGTTTTTT
TRBV5-1,many,TRBJ2-1,15,TRBD2,CASSLAASGSNEQFF,TGCGCCAGCAGCTTGGCCGCTAGCGGGAGTAATGAGCAGTTCTTC
TRBV12-3/TRBV12-4,many,TRBJ1-2,13,.,CASSLALNYGYTF,TGTGCCAGCAGTTTAGCGTTGAACTATGGCTACACCTTC
TRBV18,few,TRBJ2-5,13,.,CASSPGSRETQYF,TGTGCCAGCTCACCGGGGAGTCGGGAGACCCAGTACTTC
TRBV3-1,many,TRBJ1-2,13,.,CASSAGRSYGYTF,TGTGCCAGCAGCGCCGGACGGTCCTATGGCTACACCTTC